This T cell receptor (beta chain) is from a study of CD8+CD57+ T cells in acquired aplastic anemia. Study-wide results and caveats: Overlap between patients and controls comprised roughly 28 CD8+ CDR3 sequences. Patient and control CD8+ Simpson's diversity was not significantly different.

Worth noting for this clonotype: Its matching antigen is unknown.

The use of genomic DNA as template underpinned the TCR beta VDJ and CDR3 profiling. MiXCR was run by TCRdb on the reads, yielding one entry per CDR3 protein. Here the sample spans over 150,000 distinct CDR3 sequences, roughly three fifths being singletons. The patients chosen for sequencing had shown expansion of CD8+CD57+ cells (detected by flow cytometry). Every patient had severe acquired aplastic anemia. The source of this sequence is a human donor with aplastic anemia. The specimen sequenced was sorted CD4+, CD8+, or CD8+CD57+ T cells (not recorded which) from PBMCs.

CDR3 amino acids: CASSRKDSSPLHF. CDR3 sequence (DNA): TGTGCCAGCAGCCGTAAAGACAGTTCACCCCTCCACTTT. The rearrangement joins TRBV12-3 or TRBV12-4 to TRBJ1-6, with D perhaps matching TRBD1 (5 bases). This CDR3 region has 13 residues. Trimming removed 6 bases at V and 9 bases at J, with 12 bases between.